The clone carrying this T cell receptor (beta chain) is a singleton in its sample. Its specificity is not known. The record originates from a study of shared clonotypes between healthy human individuals. As for the study in general: Per-donor plates numbered three CD4 naive, three CD4 memory, two CD8 naive and one CD8 memory. General study findings and limits: Clonotype sharing across several donors was observed for 4% to 5.5% of naive CD4 clonotypes. Among non-shared clonotypes, generation probabilities were lower than among those shared by all four donors. Deeper or shallower sequencing was expected to change how clonotypes are shared among donors.

Sequencing was performed with immunoSEQ multiplex PCR; in TCRdb, only in-frame clones are kept and a portion is missing. The repertoire holds roughly 1.4 million clones, with about 98.5% as singletons. The CDR3 is 14 amino acids. The germline V and J ends were trimmed by 4 bases and 3 bases, with 10 bases remaining between them. The germline CDR1 and CDR2 sequences are MNHNS and SASEGT. The sequencing input was naive CD4+ T cells sorted from blood. The subset was: CD45RA+ positively selected. The TCR originated in a man younger than 40 in good health. The chain couples TRBV6-1 to TRBJ1-5, with D possibly matching TRBD1 (5 bases). Written as DNA, the CDR3 is TGTGCCAGCAGTGGGGGCAGGTCCAATCAGCCCCAGCATTTT. Protein sequence: CASSGGRSNQPQHF.